This T cell receptor (beta chain) was obtained from a study of blood T cell repertoires in COVID-19. Using immunoSEQ multiplex PCR, the repertoire was profiled, and TCRdb retains in-frame clones only, with some absent. The table shows about 160,000 clones, with around 92% occurring only once. Sequenced material: peripheral blood. The sequence came from a man aged 25-40 years with COVID-19, enrolled during active disease.

The CDR3 here is CASSLDRGMDYGYTF. CDR3 nucleotide sequence: TGTGCCAGCAGCCTCGACAGGGGGATGGACTATGGCTACACCTTC. The chain is built from TRBV13 and TRBJ1-2, with 9 bases aligning to TRBD1. J was trimmed by 3 bases and V by 5 bases; bases with no gene match: 7. The CDR3 covers 15 residues. From germline, CDR1 is PRHDT and CDR2 FYEKMQ (reference sequence). The entire variable domain, with the rest obtained from reference TRBV13 and TRBJ1-2, is as follows: AAGVIQSPRHLIKEKRETATLKCYPIPRHDTVYWYQQGPGQDPQFLISFYEKMQSDKGSIPDRFSAQQFSDYHSELNMSSLELGDSALYFCASSLDRGMDYGYTFGSGTRLTVV.